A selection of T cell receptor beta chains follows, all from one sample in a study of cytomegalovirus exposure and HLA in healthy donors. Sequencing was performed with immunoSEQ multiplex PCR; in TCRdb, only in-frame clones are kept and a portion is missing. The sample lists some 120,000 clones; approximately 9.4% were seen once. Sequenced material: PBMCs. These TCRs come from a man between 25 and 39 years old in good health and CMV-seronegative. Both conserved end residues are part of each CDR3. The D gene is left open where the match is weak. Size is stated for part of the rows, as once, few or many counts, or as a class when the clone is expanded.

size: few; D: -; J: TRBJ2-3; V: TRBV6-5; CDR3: CATTDTTGPTDTQYF; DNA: TGTGCCACCACCGATACGACAGGACCCACAGATACGCAGTATTTT
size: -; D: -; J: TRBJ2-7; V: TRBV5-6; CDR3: CAGSPRAALGEQYF; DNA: TGTGCCGGCAGCCCTAGAGCGGCGCTCGGCGAGCAGTACTTC
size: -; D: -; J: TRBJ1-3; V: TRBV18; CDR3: CASSLSQGLTGNTIYF; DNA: TGTGCCAGCTCACTCTCCCAGGGATTAACTGGAAACACCATATATTTT
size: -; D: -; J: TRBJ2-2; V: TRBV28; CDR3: CASSLGGANTGELFF; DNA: TGTGCCAGCAGTTTAGGGGGGGCCAACACCGGGGAGCTGTTTTTT
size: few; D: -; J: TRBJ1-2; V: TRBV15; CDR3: CATSRGGLNYGYTF; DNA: TGTGCCACCAGCAGAGGAGGGCTAAACTATGGCTACACCTTC
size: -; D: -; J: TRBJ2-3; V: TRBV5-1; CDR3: CASKEGVSTDTQYF; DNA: TGCGCCAGCAAAGAGGGGGTTAGCACAGATACGCAGTATTTT
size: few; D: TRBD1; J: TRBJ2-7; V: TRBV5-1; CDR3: CASTPGQGARYEQYF; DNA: TGCGCCAGCACCCCGGGACAGGGGGCGAGGTACGAGCAGTACTTC
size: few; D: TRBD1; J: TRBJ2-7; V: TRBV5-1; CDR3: CASSLGGTGTYEQYF; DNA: TGCGCCAGCAGCTTGGGAGGGACAGGTACCTACGAGCAGTACTTC
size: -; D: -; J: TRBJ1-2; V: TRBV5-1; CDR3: CASSLGQDSNYGYTF; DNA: TGCGCCAGCAGCTTGGGCCAGGACAGTAACTATGGCTACACCTTC
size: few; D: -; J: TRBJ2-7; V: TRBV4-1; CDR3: CASSRFSGDEQYF; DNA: TGCGCCAGCAGCCGTTTCTCGGGGGACGAGCAGTACTTC
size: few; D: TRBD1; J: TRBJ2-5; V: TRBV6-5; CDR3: CASIDRGRETQYF; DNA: TGTGCCAGCATTGACAGGGGGCGGGAGACCCAGTACTTC
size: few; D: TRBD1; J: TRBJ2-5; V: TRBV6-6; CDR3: CASSYYPGGGQTQYF; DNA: TGTGCCAGCAGTTACTACCCAGGGGGCGGCCAGACCCAGTACTTC
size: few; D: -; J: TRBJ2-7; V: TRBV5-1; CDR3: CASSLGMGQYEQYF; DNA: TGCGCCAGCAGCTTGGGTATGGGGCAGTACGAGCAGTACTTC
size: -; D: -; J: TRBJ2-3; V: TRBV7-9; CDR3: CASSLDVAGTDTQYF; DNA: TGTGCCAGCAGCTTAGATGTAGCGGGCACAGATACGCAGTATTTT
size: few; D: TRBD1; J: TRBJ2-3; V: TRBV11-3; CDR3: CASSLGDRMSTDTQYF; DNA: TGTGCCAGCAGCTTAGGGGACAGGATGAGCACAGATACGCAGTATTTT
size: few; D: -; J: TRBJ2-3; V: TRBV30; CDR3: CAGRRGRDTQYF; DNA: TGTGCCGGCCGGCGGGGGCGAGATACGCAGTATTTT
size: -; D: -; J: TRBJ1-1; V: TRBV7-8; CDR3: CASSFPGRVNTEAFF; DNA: TGTGCCAGCAGCTTCCCGGGCAGGGTGAACACTGAAGCTTTCTTT
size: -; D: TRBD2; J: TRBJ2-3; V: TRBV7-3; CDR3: CASSRLADTDTQYF; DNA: TGTGCCAGCAGCCGCCTAGCGGACACAGATACGCAGTATTTT
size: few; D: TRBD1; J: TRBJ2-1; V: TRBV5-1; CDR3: CASSLGDRDYNEQFF; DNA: TGCGCCAGCAGCTTGGGAGACAGGGATTACAATGAGCAGTTCTTC
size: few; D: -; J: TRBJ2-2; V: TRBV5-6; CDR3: CASSFRAGELFF; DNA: TGTGCCAGCAGCTTCCGGGCCGGGGAGCTGTTTTTT
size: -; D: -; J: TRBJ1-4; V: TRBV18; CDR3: CASSPVAGGTNEKLFF; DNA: TGTGCCAGCTCACCAGTCGCGGGGGGAACTAATGAAAAACTGTTTTTT
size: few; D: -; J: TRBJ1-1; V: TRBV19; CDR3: CASSRLAQGTEAFF; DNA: TGTGCCAGTAGTAGATTAGCTCAGGGGACTGAAGCTTTCTTT
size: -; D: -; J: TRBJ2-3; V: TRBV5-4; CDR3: CASSLGASHTDTQYF; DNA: TGTGCCAGCAGCTTGGGGGCCTCTCACACAGATACGCAGTATTTT
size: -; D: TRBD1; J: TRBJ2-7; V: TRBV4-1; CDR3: CASSQTFRDRSYEQYF; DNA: TGCGCCAGCAGCCAAACTTTCCGGGACAGATCCTACGAGCAGTACTTC
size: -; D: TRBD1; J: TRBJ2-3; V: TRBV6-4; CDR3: CASSDTSGQGSDTQYF; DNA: TGTGCCAGCAGTGACACTTCGGGACAGGGGTCAGATACGCAGTATTTT
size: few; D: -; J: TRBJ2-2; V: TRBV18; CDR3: CASSPPAGNTGELFF; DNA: TGTGCCAGCTCACCACCGGCAGGGAACACCGGGGAGCTGTTTTTT
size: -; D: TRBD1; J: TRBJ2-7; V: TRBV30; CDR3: CAWSLGQGLDF; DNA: TGTGCCTGGAGTCTGGGACAGGGTTTGGACTTC
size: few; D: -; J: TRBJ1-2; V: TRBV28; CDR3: CASSFGLINYGYTF; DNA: TGTGCCAGCAGTTTTGGGCTTATTAACTATGGCTACACCTTC
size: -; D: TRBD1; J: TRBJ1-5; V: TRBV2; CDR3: CASRWTGAQPQHF; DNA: TGTGCCAGCAGGTGGACAGGGGCTCAGCCCCAGCATTTT
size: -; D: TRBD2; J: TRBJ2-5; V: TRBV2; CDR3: CASSELAGRQETQYF; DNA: TGTGCCAGCAGCGAACTAGCGGGGCGCCAAGAGACCCAGTACTTC
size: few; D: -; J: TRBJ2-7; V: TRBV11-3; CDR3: CASSPRQISYEQYF; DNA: TGTGCCAGCAGCCCTAGACAGATCTCCTACGAGCAGTACTTC
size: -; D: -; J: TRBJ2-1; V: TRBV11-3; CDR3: CASSSNQQGNEQFF; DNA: TGTGCCAGCAGCTCCAACCAACAGGGTAATGAGCAGTTCTTC
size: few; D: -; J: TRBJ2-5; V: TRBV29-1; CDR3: CSVEGGRETQYF; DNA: TGCAGCGTTGAAGGGGGCCGAGAGACCCAGTACTTC
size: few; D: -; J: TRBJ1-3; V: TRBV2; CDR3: CASRPRGSGNTIYF; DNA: TGTGCCAGCAGACCTAGGGGTTCTGGAAACACCATATATTTT
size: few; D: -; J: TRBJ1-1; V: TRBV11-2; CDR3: CASSLGAAGTEAFF; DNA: TGTGCCAGCAGCTTAGGAGCGGCTGGCACTGAAGCTTTCTTT
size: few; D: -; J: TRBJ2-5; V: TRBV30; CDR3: CAWGGRGRLPGADGFETQYF; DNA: TGTGCCTGGGGTGGGCGGGGGCGACTTCCGGGAGCGGATGGGTTTGAGACCCAGTACTTC
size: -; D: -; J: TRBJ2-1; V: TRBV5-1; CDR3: CASSLDWPSSYNEQFF; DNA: TGCGCCAGCAGCTTAGACTGGCCTAGCTCCTACAATGAGCAGTTCTTC
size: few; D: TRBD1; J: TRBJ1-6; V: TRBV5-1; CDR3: CASSLAGGQLGPLHF; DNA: TGCGCCAGCAGCTTGGCAGGGGGACAATTGGGACCCCTCCACTTT